Presented here are 5 T cell receptor beta chains from one specimen sequenced in a study of vaccination and CD4 T cells after COVID-19. Time point denoted: late sampling 161 to 241 days after vaccination in three convalescent patients. TCRdb reanalysed the PCR reads using MiXCR and keeps one entry per CDR3 protein. This table has around 31,000 distinct CDR3 sequences, approximately 49% appearing once. This material consisted of CD4+ T cells from blood, taken about 7 months after SARS-CoV-2 vaccination. The receptors were gathered from a human donor who had recovered from COVID-19.

The rearrangement joins TRBV7-3 to TRBJ2-5; 13 nucleotides align to TRBD2. CDR1 and CDR2 from the germline V gene are SGHTA and FQGTGA. The junction had 2 bases not matched to a gene; V was cut back by 2 bases and J by 2 bases. The length of the CDR3 is 16 residues. CDR3 in DNA: TGTGCCAGCAGCTTATTGGGACTAGCGGGACAAGAGACCCAGTACTTC. It yields the protein CASSLLGLAGQETQYF.

This sequence joins TRBV20-1 and TRBJ2-7; tentatively, D is TRBD1 (6 bases). The CDR3 runs to 14 residues. V shed 3 bases and J shed 6 bases, with 18 bases lying between them. The germline CDR1 and CDR2 sequences are DFQATT and SNEGSKA (reference sequence). The chain's CDR3 is CSASPGPQGSEQYF. The CDR3 nucleotides read TGCAGTGCTAGTCCGGGCCCTCAGGGGAGCGAGCAGTACTTC.

This clonotype was found a few times. The V call is TRBV20-1, the J call TRBJ2-1; no clear D. The CDR3 runs 13 residues. CDR1 DFQATT and CDR2 SNEGSKA come from the germline V gene (reference sequence). Trimming left V 3 bases short and J 7 bases short, with 13 bases between. DNA for the CDR3: TGCAGTGCTAGTCTCGTGCCTCAGAATGAGCAGTTCTTC. Amino acids: CSASLVPQNEQFF.

This clonotype came up once. The chain carries TRBV4-2 and TRBJ2-5; 9 bases agree with TRBD2. This CDR3 has 16 amino acids. CDR1 is LGHNA and CDR2 is YNFKEQ in the germline V gene. The V and J ends lost 4 bases and 1 base, in that order; junction bases with no gene match: 7. CDR3 residues: CASSPISGSGQETQYF. The DNA for the CDR3 is TGTGCCAGCAGCCCCATTAGCGGGAGCGGCCAAGAGACCCAGTACTTC.

This clonotype was recorded only once. The chain employs TRBV7-9 and TRBJ2-2; no reliable D call. Between the trimmed V and J ends, which lost 2 bases and 1 base, there was a span of 2 bases. The CDR3 extends over 13 amino acids. The germline V gene encodes CDR1 SEHNR and CDR2 FQNEAQ (reference sequence). The CDR3 reads CASSLLNTGELFF. The DNA for the CDR3 is TGTGCCAGCAGCTTACTGAACACCGGGGAGCTGTTTTTT.